This TCR beta chain was sequenced for a study of PD-1 blockade in classical Hodgkin lymphoma. The study, taken as a whole, reports: As was reported, newly diagnosed patients showed lower baseline TCR diversity than healthy donors did. The authors have not defined what causes the repertoire differences, possibly disease activity or prior therapy.

Between the trimmed V and J ends, which lost 2 bases and 8 bases, there was a span of 15 bases. The V gene's germline CDR1 is SGHTA and CDR2 FQGNSA. The CDR3 is 14 amino acids. With regard to this clone: As yet, its antigen is unknown.

Time point: newly diagnosed, previously untreated cHL patient sample. Researchers used magnetic negative selection to pull out pure CD4+ T cells from thawed PBMCs. The study compared against PBMCs from newly diagnosed, untreated classical Hodgkin lymphoma. The table came from immunoSEQ multiplex PCR; TCRdb's copy has only in-frame clones and leaves some out. The table includes around 20,000 clones, about 91% detected once. Specimen: CD4+ T cells from blood. J is TRBJ1-1 and V is TRBV7-2; possible D gene TRBD1, 5 bases. This clonotype was sampled from a human donor with classical Hodgkin lymphoma. Here the CDR3 DNA reads TGTGCCAGCAGCTTAAGAGGGACCTTATTGGAAGCTTTCTTT. Translated: CASSLRGTLLEAFF. The full variable domain, completed using reference TRBV7-2 and TRBJ1-1, is GAGVSQSPSNKVTEKGKDVELRCDPISGHTALYWYRQSLGQGLEFLIYFQGNSAPDKSGLPSDRFSAERTGGSVSTLTIQRTQQEDSAVYLCASSLRGTLLEAFFGQGTRLTVV.